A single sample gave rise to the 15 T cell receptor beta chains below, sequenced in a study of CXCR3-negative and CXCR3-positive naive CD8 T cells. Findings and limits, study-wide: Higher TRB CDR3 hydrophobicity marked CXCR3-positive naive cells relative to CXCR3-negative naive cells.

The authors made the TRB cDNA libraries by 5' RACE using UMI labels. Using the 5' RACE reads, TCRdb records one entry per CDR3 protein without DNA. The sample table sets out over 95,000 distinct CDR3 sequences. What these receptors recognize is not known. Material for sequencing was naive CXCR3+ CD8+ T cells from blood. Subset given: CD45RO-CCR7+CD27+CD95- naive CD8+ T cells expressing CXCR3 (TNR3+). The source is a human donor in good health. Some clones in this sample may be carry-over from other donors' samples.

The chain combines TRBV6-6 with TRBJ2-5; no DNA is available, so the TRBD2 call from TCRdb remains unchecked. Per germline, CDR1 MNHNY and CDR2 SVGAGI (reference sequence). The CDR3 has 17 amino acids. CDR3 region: CASSYIAGATLQETQYF.

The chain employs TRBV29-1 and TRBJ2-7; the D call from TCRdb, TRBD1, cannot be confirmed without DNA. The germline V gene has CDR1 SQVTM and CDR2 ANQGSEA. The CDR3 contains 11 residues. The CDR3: CSGGTGYEQYF.

The CDR3 loop is CASSLSGRGITEAFF. The V call is TRBV28, the J call TRBJ1-1; TCRdb gives TRBD1 as the D gene, but with no DNA this cannot be confirmed. Germline lookup yields CDR1 MDHEN and CDR2 SYDVKM. The CDR3 is made up of 15 amino acids. The full variable domain, in which reference TRBV28 and TRBJ1-1 provide the parts outside the CDR3, is DVKVTQSSRYLVKRTGEKVFLECVQDMDHENMFWYRQDPGLGLRLIYFSYDVKMKEKGDIPEGYSVSREKKERFSLILESASTNQTSMYLCASSLSGRGITEAFFGQGTRLTVV.

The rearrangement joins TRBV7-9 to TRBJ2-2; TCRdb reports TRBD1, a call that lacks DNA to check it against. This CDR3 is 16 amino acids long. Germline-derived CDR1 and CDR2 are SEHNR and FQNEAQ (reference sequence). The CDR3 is CASSLPGRPNTGELFF.

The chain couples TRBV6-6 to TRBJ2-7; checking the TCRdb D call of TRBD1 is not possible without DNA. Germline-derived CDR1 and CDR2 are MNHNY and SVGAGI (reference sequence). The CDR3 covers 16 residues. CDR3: CASSYPGTGLDHEQYF.

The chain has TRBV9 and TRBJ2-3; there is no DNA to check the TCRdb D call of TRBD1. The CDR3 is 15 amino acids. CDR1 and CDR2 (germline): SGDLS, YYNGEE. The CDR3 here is CASSVEGAVSDTQYF.

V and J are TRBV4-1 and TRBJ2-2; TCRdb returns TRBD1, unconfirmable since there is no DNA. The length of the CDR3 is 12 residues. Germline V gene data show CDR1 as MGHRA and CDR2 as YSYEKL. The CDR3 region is CASSQLSGELFF.

The CDR3 reads CSVFFMGGYEQYF. The chain joins TRBV29-1 to TRBJ2-7; TCRdb returns TRBD1, unconfirmable since there is no DNA. In germline, CDR1 is SQVTM, CDR2 ANQGSEA. The CDR3 consists of 13 residues.

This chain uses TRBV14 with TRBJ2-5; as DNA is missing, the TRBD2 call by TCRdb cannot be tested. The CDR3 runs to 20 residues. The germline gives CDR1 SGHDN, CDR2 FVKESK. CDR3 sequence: CASSQAKLTSGSQGQETQYF.

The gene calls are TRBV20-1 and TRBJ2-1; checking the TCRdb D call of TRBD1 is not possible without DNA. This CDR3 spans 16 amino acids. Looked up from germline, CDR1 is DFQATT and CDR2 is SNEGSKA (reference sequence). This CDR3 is CSARGTGGTLYNEQFF.

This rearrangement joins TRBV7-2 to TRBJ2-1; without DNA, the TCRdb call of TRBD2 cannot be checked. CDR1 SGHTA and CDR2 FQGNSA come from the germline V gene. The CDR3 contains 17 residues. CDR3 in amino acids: CASSSLSGGRSYNEQFF.

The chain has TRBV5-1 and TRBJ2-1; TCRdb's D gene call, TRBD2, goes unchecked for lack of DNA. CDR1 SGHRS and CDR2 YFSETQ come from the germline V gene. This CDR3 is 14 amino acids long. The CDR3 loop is CASSETSYNNEQFF.

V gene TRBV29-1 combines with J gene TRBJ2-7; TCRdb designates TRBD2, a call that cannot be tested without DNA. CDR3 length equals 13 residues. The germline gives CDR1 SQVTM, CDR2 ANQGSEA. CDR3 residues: CSALAGLTYEQYF.

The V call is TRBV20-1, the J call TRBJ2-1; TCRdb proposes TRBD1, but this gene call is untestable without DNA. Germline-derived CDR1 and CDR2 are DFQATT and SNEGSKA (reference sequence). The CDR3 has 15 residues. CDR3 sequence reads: CSARAGEGAGNEQFF.

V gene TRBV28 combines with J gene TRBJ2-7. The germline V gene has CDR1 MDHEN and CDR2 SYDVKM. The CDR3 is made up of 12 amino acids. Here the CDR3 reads CASSLEQYEQYF.